These 30 T cell receptor beta chains were all obtained from the same sample, sequenced in a study of early T cells in non-severe SARS-CoV-2 infection. In TCRdb, the 5' RACE reads were re-called with MiXCR into one record per CDR3 protein. The sample has more than 35,000 distinct CDR3 sequences; about 6.2% are singletons. Specimen: whole blood. These receptors all stem from an adult who was a healthcare worker with PCR-confirmed SARS-CoV-2 infection or an uninfected control (not recorded which).

Only a few counts were recorded for this clonotype. V gene TRBV20-1 combines with J gene TRBJ2-1; 7 bases align to TRBD2. The length of the CDR3 is 14 residues. V lost 7 bases and J lost 1; bases outside the gene matches: 7. Per the germline V gene, CDR1 is DFQATT and CDR2 is SNEGSKA (reference sequence). Here the CDR3 reads CSGRAGVSYNEQFF. The CDR3 DNA is TGCAGTGGGAGGGCGGGAGTGTCCTACAATGAGCAGTTCTTC.

This clonotype has a count of ten or more. The rearrangement links TRBV11-2 to TRBJ2-7, with TRBD2 identical over 9 bases. CDR1 and CDR2 (germline): SGHAT, FQNNGV. The CDR3 totals 15 residues. The V and J ends lost 5 bases and 5 bases, in that order; junction bases with no gene match: 10. CDR3 DNA sequence: TGTGCCAGCAGCCGCCTAGGAGCGGGAGGCGACGAGCAGTACTTC. Translating gives CASSRLGAGGDEQYF.

This clonotype occurred many times. The rearrangement joins TRBV5-1 to TRBJ1-1; D ambiguous. This CDR3 spans 14 amino acids. With 5 bases removed from V and 5 bases from J, the gap between germline ends came to 16 bases. Germline V gene sequence: CDR1 SGHRS, CDR2 YFSETQ. CDR3 coding DNA: TGCGCCAGCAGTTTTAATCTAGTCGCGACTGAAGCTTTCTTT. Translating it yields CASSFNLVATEAFF.

J is TRBJ1-1 and V is TRBV12-3 or TRBV12-4; D is unresolved. The CDR3 totals 14 residues. V lost 2 bases, J lost 0 bases, and 7 bases lay in between. The DNA of the CDR3 is TGTGCCAGCAGTTTACGTACATTGAACACTGAAGCTTTCTTT. This gives the protein CASSLRTLNTEAFF.

This clonotype was found many times. The chain uses TRBV9 and TRBJ2-7; D is ambiguous. In germline, CDR1 is SGDLS, CDR2 YYNGEE. V lost 3 bases, J lost 5 bases, and 9 bases lay in between. The CDR3 consists of 12 residues. The chain's CDR3 is CASSAQDHEQYF. CDR3 DNA sequence: TGTGCCAGCAGCGCCCAGGACCACGAGCAGTACTTC.

This clonotype showed up many times. The chain couples TRBV12-3 or TRBV12-4 to TRBJ1-4; D not certain. This CDR3 comprises 13 residues. The ends were cut back, 6 bases at V and 0 bases at J, with 5 bases in the middle. Here the CDR3 DNA reads TGTGCCAGCAGACTATCAACTAATGAAAAACTGTTTTTT. Protein sequence: CASRLSTNEKLFF.

The CDR3 coding sequence is TGTGCCAGCAGTCGGGGGCCAAGCCGAGGCTACACCTTC. It translates to CASSRGPSRGYTF. The chain recombines TRBV28 with TRBJ1-2, with D possibly being TRBD1 (6 bases). CDR1 MDHEN and CDR2 SYDVKM come from the germline V gene. V was trimmed by 5 bases and J by 8 bases, leaving 15 bases between them. CDR3 length equals 13 residues.

In its sample, this clonotype was seen many times. This sequence joins TRBV3-1 and TRBJ1-1, with D maybe TRBD1 (6 bases). The CDR3 is 13 amino acids. CDR1 is LGHDT, CDR2 YNNKEL, per germline (reference sequence). Trimming took off 4 bases at V and 4 bases at J, with 10 bases between the two ends. Here the CDR3 DNA reads TGTGCCAGCAGCCCGGGGGCGCTCACTGAAGCTTTCTTT. Its protein is CASSPGALTEAFF.

The sample holds many counts of this clonotype. This rearrangement joins TRBV3-1 to TRBJ2-7, with 8 nucleotides matching TRBD2. CDR1 is LGHDT, CDR2 YNNKEL, per germline (reference sequence). V was pared by 4 bases and J by 2 bases, with 7 bases of the junction left unmatched. This CDR3 spans 15 amino acids. The CDR3 protein is CASSPGGAQTYEQYF. The CDR3 nucleotides read TGTGCCAGCAGCCCCGGGGGGGCGCAAACCTACGAGCAGTACTTC.

This clonotype has ten or more counts. This chain uses TRBV7-2 with TRBJ1-3; D may be TRBD1 (6 bases). CDR3 size: 13 residues. Germline values: CDR1 SGHTA, CDR2 FQGNSA. Trimming took off 7 bases at V and 0 bases at J, with 7 bases between the two ends. CDR3 in DNA: TGTGCCAGCAAACAGGGCTCTGGAAACACCATATATTTT. Translating gives CASKQGSGNTIYF.

This clonotype occurred a few times. The chain couples TRBV5-6 to TRBJ2-7; D unclear. Germline V gene sequence: CDR1 SGHDT, CDR2 YYEEEE. Trimming took 2 bases from V and 3 from J, leaving 9 bases between them. This CDR3 is built from 13 residues. In DNA, the CDR3 is TGTGCCAGCAGCTTATTAGGGTACTACGAGCAGTACTTC. Translation gives CASSLLGYYEQYF.

This clonotype was picked up many times. The V and J genes are TRBV6-1 and TRBJ1-5; D possibly corresponds to TRBD1 (5 bases). V gave up 2 bases and J gave up 6 bases, with 5 bases separating them. Per the germline V gene, CDR1 is MNHNS and CDR2 is SASEGT. This CDR3 contains 12 residues. CDR3 region: CASSEQGQPQHF. The DNA for the CDR3 is TGTGCCAGCAGTGAACAGGGTCAGCCCCAGCATTTT.

The chain carries TRBV7-9 and TRBJ2-2; 9 positions agree with TRBD1. The V segment lost 8 bases and the J segment 4 bases; nucleotides outside the gene matches: 5. This CDR3 comprises 14 residues. In germline, CDR1 is SEHNR, CDR2 FQNEAQ (reference sequence). CDR3 loop: CASEQGAGTGELFF. CDR3 sequence (DNA): TGTGCCAGCGAACAGGGGGCGGGCACCGGGGAGCTGTTTTTT.

This clonotype was seen ten or more times. The rearrangement links TRBV12-3 or TRBV12-4 to TRBJ2-2, with D possibly TRBD1 on 6 matching bases. The CDR3 contains 12 residues. With 3 bases removed from V and 10 bases from J, the gap between germline ends came to 9 bases. CDR3 DNA sequence: TGTGCCAGCAGTTTCGAGGGGGTGGAGCTGTTTTTT. Translating gives CASSFEGVELFF.

This clonotype was recorded many times. The chain is built from TRBV6-2 or TRBV6-3 and TRBJ1-5, with unresolved D. V gave up 7 bases and J gave up 7 bases, with 11 bases separating them. CDR1 is MNHEY and CDR2 is SVGEGT in the germline V gene. This CDR3 region has 12 residues. CDR3 amino acids: CASTQPWQPQHF. The CDR3 DNA reads TGTGCCAGCACCCAGCCCTGGCAGCCCCAGCATTTT.

This clonotype was recorded many times. The chain's CDR3 is CASSLKGASGRGLNEQYF. The CDR3 region has the DNA TGTGCCAGCAGCTTAAAGGGGGCCTCGGGCAGGGGGCTGAACGAGCAGTACTTC. This chain links TRBV7-9 with TRBJ2-7; 8 bases map to TRBD1. The CDR3 runs to 18 residues. V trimming: 2 bases; J trimming: 5 bases; junction bases outside the gene matches: 17. Germline assignment: CDR1 SEHNR and CDR2 FQNEAQ (reference sequence). The full variable domain, completed using reference TRBV7-9 and TRBJ2-7, is DTGVSQNPRHKITKRGQNVTFRCDPISEHNRLYWYRQTLGQGPEFLTYFQNEAQLEKSRLLSDRFSAERPKGSFSTLEIQRTEQGDSAMYLCASSLKGASGRGLNEQYFGPGTRLTVT.

Only a few counts were recorded for this clonotype. This chain joins TRBV28 and TRBJ1-2; perhaps TRBD1 as D (6 bases). Between the trimmed V and J ends, which lost 3 bases and 2 bases, there was a span of 13 bases. The V gene's germline CDR1 is MDHEN and CDR2 SYDVKM. The CDR3 extends over 15 amino acids. CDR3 coding DNA: TGTGCCAGCAGTTTCCCACCGGGGGCCAACTATGGCTACACCTTC. This translates into CASSFPPGANYGYTF.

Ten or more counts support this clonotype. This rearrangement joins TRBV9 to TRBJ2-7; D is unclear. Germline assignment: CDR1 SGDLS and CDR2 YYNGEE. The V and J ends lost 4 bases and 1 base respectively, with 12 bases between them. The CDR3 is made up of 14 amino acids. CDR3 in amino acids: CASSPSRVSYEQYF. The CDR3 DNA reads TGTGCCAGCAGCCCCAGCCGGGTTTCCTACGAGCAGTACTTC.

The V call is TRBV20-1, the J call TRBJ2-5; TRBD2 matches at 8 bases. The length of the CDR3 is 12 residues. V lost 6 bases, J lost 5 bases, and 5 bases stayed unmatched. CDR1 is DFQATT, CDR2 SNEGSKA, per germline (reference sequence). This CDR3 is CSATGLAETQYF. CDR3 DNA sequence: TGCAGTGCGACTGGACTAGCTGAGACCCAGTACTTC.

There are many counts of this clonotype. This chain links TRBV29-1 with TRBJ2-2; D gene ambiguous. The germline V gene encodes CDR1 SQVTM and CDR2 ANQGSEA. V lost 1 base and J 8 bases, leaving 11 bases between the germline ends. The CDR3 is made up of 13 amino acids. The CDR3, as DNA: TGCAGCGTTGAAGTTGTAAGAGCTGGGGAGCTGTTTTTT. Translated: CSVEVVRAGELFF.

This clonotype was recorded at least ten times. This chain links TRBV6-2 or TRBV6-3 with TRBJ1-1; D is unclear. In germline, CDR1 is MNHEY, CDR2 SVGEGT. The V end lost 6 bases, the J end lost 1 base, and 6 bases lay between the germline ends. The CDR3 loop spans 12 amino acids. In nucleotides, the CDR3 is TGTGCCAGCAGGGTTGAGAACACTGAAGCTTTCTTT. Its translation is CASRVENTEAFF.

CDR3 amino acids: CATREREYSNQPQHF. The CDR3 bases are TGTGCCACCAGGGAGCGGGAATATAGCAATCAGCCCCAGCATTTT. The rearrangement uses TRBV15 and TRBJ1-5, with D hard to call. Trimming took 6 bases from V and 0 from J, leaving 12 bases between them. The CDR3 is 15 residues long. Germline V gives CDR1 LNHNV, CDR2 YYDKDF (reference sequence).

The chain couples TRBV4-1 to TRBJ2-1; possible D gene TRBD2, 7 bases. Germline assignment: CDR1 MGHRA and CDR2 YSYEKL. The CDR3 covers 17 residues. Trimming took 1 base from V and 4 from J, leaving 17 bases between them. CDR3 in DNA: TGCGCCAGCAGCCAAGTCCTTCCTAGGGGGGGATACAATGAGCAGTTCTTC. Translating it yields CASSQVLPRGGYNEQFF.

This clonotype was picked up a small number of times. This chain connects TRBV6-1 to TRBJ2-5; 9 bases are shared with TRBD2. The CDR3 sequence is 16 residues long. Per the germline V gene, CDR1 is MNHNS and CDR2 is SASEGT. The ends lost 7 bases at V and 4 bases at J; junction bases unmatched: 13. CDR3 in DNA: TGTGCCAGCAAGTATGTAGCGGGAGTCTTTTCAGAGACCCAGTACTTC. It codes for CASKYVAGVFSETQYF.

The chain links TRBV6-6 to TRBJ2-1; D is unclear. Germline V CDR1 and CDR2: MNHNY, SVGAGI (reference sequence). V shed 1 base and J shed 6 bases, with 4 bases lying between them. This CDR3 is 12 amino acids long. This chain's CDR3 is CASSYLGNEQFF. The DNA of the CDR3 is TGTGCCAGCAGTTACTTAGGCAATGAGCAGTTCTTC.

This clonotype was counted only a few times. V gene TRBV20-1 combines with J gene TRBJ2-3; 9 nucleotides line up with TRBD2. CDR3 length: 14 residues. With 5 bases clipped from V and 5 bases from J, the junction kept 8 bases outside the gene matches. CDR1 is DFQATT, CDR2 SNEGSKA, per germline (reference sequence). CDR3 nucleotide sequence: TGCAGTGCTCCTGGGACTAGCATAGGAGATACGCAGTATTTT. Amino acids: CSAPGTSIGDTQYF.

The V gene is TRBV14, the J gene TRBJ2-5, with D uncertain. The ends were cut back, 1 base at V and 1 base at J, with 7 bases in the middle. This CDR3 region has 14 residues. Germline values: CDR1 SGHDN, CDR2 FVKESK. This chain's CDR3 is CASSQVLFQETQYF. The CDR3 DNA sequence: TGTGCCAGCAGCCAAGTCCTTTTCCAAGAGACCCAGTACTTC.

The chain carries TRBV28 and TRBJ2-3; D might be TRBD2 (6 bases). Germline V gene lookup returns CDR1 MDHEN and CDR2 SYDVKM. The V end lost 5 bases, the J end lost 3 bases, and 15 bases lay between the germline ends. The CDR3 covers 15 residues. CDR3 coding DNA: TGTGCCAGCAGTCCCCGGGGGACCGGGACAGATACGCAGTATTTT. Translation: CASSPRGTGTDTQYF.

This clonotype was observed a few times. The V gene is TRBV6-1, the J gene TRBJ2-6; 7 nucleotides line up with TRBD2. The V gene end was trimmed by 7 bases and the J gene end by 1 base; junction bases not matched to a gene: 7. The CDR3 totals 16 residues. Germline V gene sequence: CDR1 MNHNS, CDR2 SASEGT. Here the CDR3 reads CASMVGSGSGANVLTF. CDR3 DNA sequence: TGTGCCAGCATGGTGGGTAGCGGGTCTGGGGCCAACGTCCTGACTTTC.

In its sample, this clonotype was seen many times. This chain joins TRBV20-1 and TRBJ2-3; 10 bases are a match to TRBD2. The CDR3 is made up of 13 amino acids. Germline lookup yields CDR1 DFQATT and CDR2 SNEGSKA (reference sequence). V lost 6 bases to trimming and J lost 1 base; unmatched junction nucleotides: 1. The DNA for the CDR3 is TGCAGTGCCGGACTAGCGGGCACAGATACGCAGTATTTT. The encoded protein is CSAGLAGTDTQYF.